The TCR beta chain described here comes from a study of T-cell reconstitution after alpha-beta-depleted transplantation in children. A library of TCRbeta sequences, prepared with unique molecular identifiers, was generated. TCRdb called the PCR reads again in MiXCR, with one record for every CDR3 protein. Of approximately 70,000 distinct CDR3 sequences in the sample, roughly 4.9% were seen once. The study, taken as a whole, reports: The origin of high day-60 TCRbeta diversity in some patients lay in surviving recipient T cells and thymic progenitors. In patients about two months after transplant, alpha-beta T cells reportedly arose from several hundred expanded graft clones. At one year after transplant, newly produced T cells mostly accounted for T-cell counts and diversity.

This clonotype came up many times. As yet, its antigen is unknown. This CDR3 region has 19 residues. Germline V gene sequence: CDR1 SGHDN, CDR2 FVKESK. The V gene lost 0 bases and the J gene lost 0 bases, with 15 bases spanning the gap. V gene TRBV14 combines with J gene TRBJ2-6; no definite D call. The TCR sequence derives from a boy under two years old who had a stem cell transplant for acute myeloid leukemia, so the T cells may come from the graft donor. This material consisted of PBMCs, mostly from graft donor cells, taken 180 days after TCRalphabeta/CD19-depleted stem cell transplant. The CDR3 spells CASSQDLKAPISGANVLTF. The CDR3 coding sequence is TGTGCCAGCAGCCAAGATTTGAAGGCCCCAATCTCTGGGGCCAACGTCCTGACTTTC.